This TCR beta chain was observed in a study of T cells after yellow fever vaccination. TCRdb reprocessed the 5' RACE reads with MiXCR, giving one entry per CDR3 protein. The sample includes about 96,000 distinct CDR3 sequences, 7.5% to 10% of them seen just once. Germline V CDR1 and CDR2: SEHNR, FQNEAQ (reference sequence). Germline trimming cut 4 bases from V and 5 bases from J; bases unmatched to any gene: 9. The CDR3 is 17 residues long. The table lists this clonotype with many counts. This specimen was CD8+ T cells not binding an NS4B(214-222) dextramer, sorted from PBMCs, taken less than 18 days after the first yellow fever vaccination. The sequence was collected from a man between 18 and 35 years old who received the YFV17D yellow fever vaccine. The V gene is TRBV7-9, the J gene TRBJ2-1, with 12 bases that match TRBD1. CDR3 protein: CASSSPGTGGMDNEQFF. The CDR3 DNA follows: TGTGCCAGCAGCTCGCCTGGGACAGGGGGCATGGACAATGAGCAGTTCTTC.